These 14 T cell receptor beta chains were sequenced from one sample in a study of beta chain features in type 1 diabetes. Study conclusions and caveats: A moderate, significant TCRB CDR3 shortening appeared in type 1 diabetes across four CD4+ subsets.

Since all of the isolated RNA was reverse transcribed, expressed TCRB transcripts were what got sequenced. Sequencing used immunoSEQ multiplex PCR; TCRdb keeps in-frame clones, though not all of them. Of 500,000 to 650,000 clones listed, roughly an eighth are singletons. Their recognized antigens are unknown. The sequencing sample was made of naive CD4+ T cells from blood. Receptors originate from a young man with type 1 diabetes.

This clone was observed a few times. The chain uses TRBV19 and TRBJ1-1; possible D gene TRBD1, 5 bases. The CDR3 loop spans 13 amino acids. Germline-derived CDR1 and CDR2 are LNHDA and SQIVND (reference sequence). The ends were cut back, 4 bases at V and 1 base at J, with 7 bases in the middle. The CDR3 region has the DNA TGTGCCAGTAGTAACCAGGGGAACACTGAAGCTTTCTTT. As protein: CASSNQGNTEAFF.

The chain recombines TRBV7-2 with TRBJ2-2; D is perhaps TRBD2 (5 bases). Germline CDR1 SGHTA, CDR2 FQGNSA. V was clipped by 5 bases and J by 0 bases, with 13 bases between them. This CDR3 has 16 amino acids. The CDR3 reads CASSPRGRANTGELFF. The CDR3 coding sequence is TGTGCCAGCAGCCCTCGTGGGAGAGCGAACACCGGGGAGCTGTTTTTT.

There are a few counts of this clone. V is TRBV4-2 and J is TRBJ1-2, with a tentative D call TRBD1 (6 bases). V lost 5 bases and J 2 bases, leaving 9 bases between the germline ends. CDR1 and CDR2 from the germline V gene are LGHNA and YNFKEQ. This CDR3 is built from 13 residues. For the CDR3, the DNA is TGTGCCAGCAGCGCCGACAGGAACTATGGCTACACCTTC. Protein: CASSADRNYGYTF.

This clone was observed a few times. V usage is TRBV6-5 and J usage is TRBJ1-6; the D gene is possibly TRBD1 (6 bases). V was clipped by 2 bases and J by 10 bases, with 18 bases between them. The germline gives CDR1 MNHEY, CDR2 SVGAGI. The CDR3 is made up of 16 amino acids. The CDR3 DNA is TGTGCCAGCAGTTACGGGGTGACAGGAGTCTCATCACCCCTCCACTTT. This codes for CASSYGVTGVSSPLHF.

The J gene is TRBJ1-4, the V gene TRBV6-5; 7 bases are shared with TRBD1. CDR1 is MNHEY, CDR2 SVGAGI, per germline. The trim removed 5 bases at V and 7 bases at J, leaving 7 bases unmatched. CDR3 length: 14 residues. The CDR3 here is CASSRDRGSEKLFF. CDR3 sequence (DNA): TGTGCCAGCAGTAGGGACAGAGGAAGTGAAAAACTGTTTTTT.

This chain connects TRBV11-2 to TRBJ1-4; 9 bases agree with TRBD1. With 3 bases clipped from V and 11 bases from J, the junction kept 1 base outside the gene matches. The CDR3 runs to 12 residues. Germline CDR1 reads SGHAT; CDR2 reads FQNNGV. CDR3 sequence reads: CASSFGQGKLFF. CDR3 bases: TGTGCCAGCAGCTTCGGACAGGGGAAACTGTTTTTT. Complete variable domain (other parts from reference TRBV11-2 and TRBJ1-4): EAGVAQSPRYKIIEKRQSVAFWCNPISGHATLYWYQQILGQGPKLLIQFQNNGVVDDSQLPKDRFSAERLKGVDSTLKIQPAKLEDSAVYLCASSFGQGKLFFGSGTQLSVL.

J is TRBJ2-2 and V is TRBV6-6; TRBD1 aligns across 7 bases. The CDR3 runs to 15 residues. Germline CDR1 MNHNY, CDR2 SVGAGI (reference sequence). Germline trimming cut 6 bases from V and 2 bases from J; bases unmatched to any gene: 6. The CDR3 sequence is CASRVQGDNTGELFF. The CDR3 DNA is TGTGCCAGCAGAGTGCAGGGGGATAACACCGGGGAGCTGTTTTTT.

This clone was recorded a few times. The chain links TRBV19 to TRBJ2-5; 9 bases map to TRBD1. The J call may be wrong; the DNA end is better matched by TRBJ2-7. Germline CDR1 and CDR2: LNHDA and SQIVND (reference sequence). The CDR3 loop spans 15 amino acids. The chain's CDR3 is CASRDRARSSYEQYF. The CDR3 nucleotides read TGTGCCAGTCGGGACAGGGCCCGAAGCTCCTACGAGCAGTACTTC.

This rearrangement joins TRBV2 to TRBJ2-5, with D perhaps TRBD1 (6 bases). The CDR3 extends over 14 amino acids. V lost 7 bases to trimming and J lost 2 bases, with 14 bases between them. Germline-derived CDR1 and CDR2 are SNHLY and FYNNEI. The CDR3 loop is CASKLWDIQETQYF. CDR3 DNA: TGTGCCAGCAAGCTATGGGACATACAAGAGACCCAGTACTTC. The complete variable domain, with remaining parts taken from reference TRBV2 and TRBJ2-5, reads EPEVTQTPSHQVTQMGQEVILRCVPISNHLYFYWYRQILGQKVEFLVSFYNNEISEKSEIFDDQFSVERPDGSNFTLKIRSTKLEDSAMYFCASKLWDIQETQYFGPGTRLLVL.

The genes are TRBV7-2 and TRBJ1-1; D is ambiguous. V lost 7 bases and J 4 bases, leaving 16 bases between the germline ends. This CDR3 is built from 14 residues. The germline CDR1 and CDR2 sequences are SGHTA and FQGNSA. CDR3 in amino acids: CASIQGTAGTEAFF. The CDR3 coding sequence is TGTGCCAGCATCCAAGGTACGGCGGGCACTGAAGCTTTCTTT.

This clone came up a few times. V usage is TRBV4-2 and J usage is TRBJ1-4, with TRBD1 identical over 8 bases. This CDR3 has 15 amino acids. J lost 5 bases, V lost 0 bases, and 2 bases had no gene match. In germline, CDR1 is LGHNA, CDR2 YNFKEQ. In DNA, the CDR3 is TGTGCCAGCAGCCAAGATCAGGGGGCAAATGAAAAACTGTTTTTT. It encodes CASSQDQGANEKLFF.

The chain joins TRBV7-2 to TRBJ1-5; D is unresolved. This CDR3 is 14 amino acids long. The germline V gene encodes CDR1 SGHTA and CDR2 FQGNSA. The V end was cut by 2 bases, the J end by 5 bases, with 10 bases between. As DNA, the CDR3 is TGTGCCAGCAGCTTAACGGCGCGGGATCAGCCCCAGCATTTT. Its translation is CASSLTARDQPQHF.

The gene calls are TRBV25-1 and TRBJ1-4, with TRBD1 matching 8 bases. The CDR3 loop spans 16 amino acids. The V gene's germline CDR1 is MGHDK and CDR2 SYGVNS. With V trimmed by 5 bases and J by 1 base, 6 bases remained unmatched. In nucleotides, the CDR3 is TGTGCCAGCAGTAAGGACAGGGCGATAACTAATGAAAAACTGTTTTTT. It translates to CASSKDRAITNEKLFF. Filled out from reference TRBV25-1 and TRBJ1-4, the complete variable domain reads EADIYQTPRYLVIGTGKKITLECSQTMGHDKMYWYQQDPGMELHLIHYSYGVNSTEKGDLSSESTVSRIRTEHFPLTLESARPSHTSQYLCASSKDRAITNEKLFFGSGTQLSVL.

The V call is TRBV27, the J call TRBJ2-7; D is perhaps TRBD1 (6 bases). V gave up 5 bases and J gave up 4 bases, with 24 bases separating them. This CDR3 contains 17 residues. Germline CDR1 and CDR2: MNHEY and SMNVEV (reference sequence). The chain's CDR3 is CASSVTLDRYRMYEQYF. The CDR3 DNA sequence: TGTGCCAGCAGTGTGACCCTAGACAGGTATCGGATGTACGAGCAGTACTTC.